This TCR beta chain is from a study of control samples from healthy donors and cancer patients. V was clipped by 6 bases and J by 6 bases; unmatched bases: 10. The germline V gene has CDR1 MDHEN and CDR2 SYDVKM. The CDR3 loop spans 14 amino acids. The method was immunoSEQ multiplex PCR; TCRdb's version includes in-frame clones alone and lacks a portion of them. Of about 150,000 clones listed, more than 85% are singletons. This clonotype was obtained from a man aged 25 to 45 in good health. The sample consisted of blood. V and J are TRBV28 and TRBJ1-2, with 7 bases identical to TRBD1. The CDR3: CASSSTTGTDGYTF. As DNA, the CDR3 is TGTGCCAGCAGCTCTACGACAGGGACGGATGGCTACACCTTC.